Listed here are 18 T cell receptor beta chains from one sample, sequenced in a study of shared clonotypes between healthy human individuals. Clones were read by immunoSEQ multiplex PCR, and TCRdb kept only the in-frame ones, dropping some. The data contain hundreds of thousands of clones, more than 75% of them singletons. Sequenced sample: PBMCs. The receptors shown here come from a woman in her 40s in good health. Some clones in this sample may be carry-over from other donors' samples.

This clone was seen repeatedly, ten times or more. The chain couples TRBV29-1 to TRBJ2-7, with 12 bases lining up with TRBD2. This CDR3 has 15 residues. With V trimmed by 6 bases and J by 5 bases, 11 bases remained unmatched. In germline, CDR1 is SQVTM, CDR2 ANQGSEA. The CDR3 DNA reads as TGCAGCGTGGAGGGTCTAGCGGGAGGGCCCAACGAGCAGTACTTC. Translating gives CSVEGLAGGPNEQYF.

This chain links TRBV7-2 with TRBJ1-5; D is possibly TRBD1 (5 bases). The CDR3 is 13 residues long. V was pared by 5 bases and J by 5 bases, with 10 bases between. Germline V gives CDR1 SGHTA, CDR2 FQGNSA. The CDR3 nucleotides read TGTGCCAGCAGCGCAGACAGTCATCAGCCCCAGCATTTT. It codes for CASSADSHQPQHF.

The chain uses TRBV5-6 and TRBJ2-7; TRBD2 aligns across 7 bases. The J segment lost 3 bases and the V segment lost 3 bases, leaving 6 bases of the junction unmatched. CDR1 SGHDT and CDR2 YYEEEE come from the germline V gene. This CDR3 spans 14 amino acids. The CDR3 reads CASSSSGGYYEQYF. The CDR3, as DNA: TGTGCCAGCAGCTCATCCGGGGGGTACTACGAGCAGTACTTC.

This chain links TRBV28 with TRBJ1-5; D is unresolved. Germline V gene lookup returns CDR1 MDHEN and CDR2 SYDVKM. The length of the CDR3 is 11 residues. V was clipped by 5 bases and J by 11 bases, with 10 bases between them. The CDR3 reads CASSQREAQHF. The CDR3, as DNA: TGTGCCAGCAGTCAGAGAGAGGCCCAGCATTTT.

The chain's CDR3 is CASSWTTNEQFF. The CDR3 coding sequence is TGTGCCAGCAGCTGGACTACCAATGAGCAGTTCTTC. The rearrangement links TRBV4-2 to TRBJ2-1, with D tentatively TRBD2 (6 bases). This CDR3 spans 12 amino acids. From germline, CDR1 is LGHNA and CDR2 YNFKEQ. V was trimmed by 5 bases and J by 6 bases, leaving 8 bases between them.

The sample holds one count of this clone. This sequence joins TRBV5-1 and TRBJ2-1, with D unclear. The germline CDR1 and CDR2 sequences are SGHRS and YFSETQ. This CDR3 contains 12 residues. V shed 4 bases and J shed 8 bases, with 10 bases lying between them. CDR3 in DNA: TGCGCCAGCAGCCCCCCTGGGGATGAGCAGTTCTTC. Protein sequence: CASSPPGDEQFF.

J is TRBJ2-3 and V is TRBV9; no reliable D call. In germline, CDR1 is SGDLS, CDR2 YYNGEE. The CDR3 is made up of 16 amino acids. Trimming took off 4 bases at V and 0 bases at J, with 15 bases between the two ends. The CDR3 DNA follows: TGTGCCAGCAGCCAAGATAGAGTCACTAGCACAGATACGCAGTATTTT. This sequence encodes CASSQDRVTSTDTQYF.

V is TRBV21-1 and J is TRBJ1-5. TRBV21-1 is an annotated pseudogene. The CDR3 length is 20 residues. The CDR3 spells CASSKGGRGKRDYSNQPQHF. The CDR3 coding sequence is TGTGCCAGCAGCAAAGGGGGCCGGGGAAAGAGGGATTATAGCAATCAGCCCCAGCATTTT.

The chain employs TRBV10-2 and TRBJ2-1; maybe TRBD2 (6 bases). This CDR3 has 12 residues. V shed 6 bases and J shed 4 bases, with 7 bases lying between them. Germline V gives CDR1 WSHSY, CDR2 SAAADI. CDR3 coding DNA: TGCGCCAGCAGGGACTATTACAATGAGCAGTTCTTC. It translates to CASRDYYNEQFF.

J is TRBJ1-1 and V is TRBV5-1; unclear D gene. The germline CDR1 and CDR2 sequences are SGHRS and YFSETQ. The CDR3 consists of 11 residues. V was clipped by 4 bases and J by 8 bases, with 9 bases between them. The chain's CDR3 is CASSPGKEAFF. The CDR3 coding sequence is TGCGCCAGCAGCCCCGGGAAAGAAGCTTTCTTT.

This chain links TRBV6-5 with TRBJ1-2; D might be TRBD1 (6 bases). Germline V gives CDR1 MNHEY, CDR2 SVGAGI. V lost 6 bases to trimming and J lost 4 bases, with 15 bases between them. There are 14 residues in the CDR3. This CDR3 reads CASSPTGTIYGYTF. CDR3 bases: TGTGCCAGCAGCCCAACCGGGACAATCTATGGCTACACCTTC.

This clone was observed a handful of times. The V gene is TRBV29-1, the J gene TRBJ2-4; possible D gene TRBD1, 6 bases. V was trimmed by 5 bases and J by 0 bases, leaving 11 bases between them. This CDR3 comprises 14 residues. CDR1 is SQVTM and CDR2 is ANQGSEA in the germline V gene. As DNA, the CDR3 is TGCAGCGTTTCGGACAGCCTAGCCAAAAACATTCAGTACTTC. The encoded protein is CSVSDSLAKNIQYF.

This clone appeared a few times. V gene TRBV4-2 combines with J gene TRBJ2-5; D assignment may be TRBD1 or TRBD2 (6 bases each). The CDR3 sequence is 14 residues long. The germline CDR1 and CDR2 sequences are LGHNA and YNFKEQ. Trimming stripped 1 base from V and 3 bases from J, with 9 bases between. The DNA of the CDR3 is TGTGCCAGCAGCCAAGGGGGGGCGGAAGAGACCCAGTACTTC. This translates into CASSQGGAEETQYF.

The chain links TRBV5-1 to TRBJ2-1, with D possibly TRBD2 on 6 matching bases. V lost 4 bases, J lost 5 bases, and 16 bases lay in between. The CDR3 sequence is 15 residues long. Germline CDR1 reads SGHRS; CDR2 reads YFSETQ. CDR3 in amino acids: CASSTTSLANNEQFF. The CDR3 nucleotides read TGCGCCAGCAGCACGACTAGTCTGGCAAACAATGAGCAGTTCTTC.

This clone appeared once. CDR3 protein: CASSLTTGDYGYTF. DNA for the CDR3: TGTGCCAGCAGCTTAACTACAGGGGACTATGGCTACACCTTC. This rearrangement joins TRBV7-3 to TRBJ1-2, with 7 bases matching TRBD1. Trimming took 0 bases from V and 3 from J; bases not matched to a gene: 1. The CDR3 runs to 14 residues. Germline-derived CDR1 and CDR2 are SGHTA and FQGTGA.

The J gene is TRBJ2-7, the V gene TRBV9, with D perhaps matching TRBD1 (6 bases). The CDR3 spans 12 residues. Deletions cut 2 bases from V and 5 bases from J, with 8 bases between. Germline CDR1 reads SGDLS; CDR2 reads YYNGEE. The chain's CDR3 is CASSVTGNEQYF. The CDR3 nucleotides read TGTGCCAGCAGCGTTACAGGGAACGAGCAGTACTTC. Based on the CDR3 plus reference TRBV9 and TRBJ2-7, the full variable domain is DSGVTQTPKHLITATGQRVTLRCSPRSGDLSVYWYQQSLDQGLQFLIQYYNGEERAKGNILERFSAQQFPDLHSELNLSSLELGDSALYFCASSVTGNEQYFGPGTRLTVT.

The chain carries TRBV28 and TRBJ2-7; tentatively, D is TRBD2 (6 bases). V was pared by 5 bases and J by 1 base, with 15 bases between. The length of the CDR3 is 15 residues. Looked up from germline, CDR1 is MDHEN and CDR2 is SYDVKM. CDR3 protein: CASSPAGSASYEQYF. In DNA, the CDR3 is TGTGCCAGCAGTCCCGCCGGGAGTGCGTCCTACGAGCAGTACTTC.

The chain combines TRBV6-6 with TRBJ2-7; the D gene is possibly TRBD2 (6 bases). V lost 2 bases, J lost 4 bases, and 12 bases lay in between. The CDR3 covers 14 residues. In germline, CDR1 is MNHNY, CDR2 SVGAGI (reference sequence). CDR3 bases: TGTGCCAGCAGTTACGGAGGGAGAGATTACGAGCAGTACTTC. Translating gives CASSYGGRDYEQYF.